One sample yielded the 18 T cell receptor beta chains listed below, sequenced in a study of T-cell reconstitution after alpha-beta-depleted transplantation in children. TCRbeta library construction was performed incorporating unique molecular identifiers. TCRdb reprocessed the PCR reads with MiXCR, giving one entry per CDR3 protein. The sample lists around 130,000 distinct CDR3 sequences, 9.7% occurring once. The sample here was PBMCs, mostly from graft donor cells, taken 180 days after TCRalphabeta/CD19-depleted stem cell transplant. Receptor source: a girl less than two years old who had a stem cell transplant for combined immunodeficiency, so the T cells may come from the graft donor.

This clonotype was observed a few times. The CDR3 coding sequence is TGTGCCAGCAGCTTAGCGATTATTACTAGCACAGATACGCAGTATTTT. This sequence encodes CASSLAIITSTDTQYF. V usage is TRBV7-8 and J usage is TRBJ2-3; D gene unclear. This CDR3 spans 16 amino acids. CDR1 SGHVS and CDR2 FQNEAQ come from the germline V gene. Trimming left V 0 bases short and J 0 bases short, with 10 bases between.

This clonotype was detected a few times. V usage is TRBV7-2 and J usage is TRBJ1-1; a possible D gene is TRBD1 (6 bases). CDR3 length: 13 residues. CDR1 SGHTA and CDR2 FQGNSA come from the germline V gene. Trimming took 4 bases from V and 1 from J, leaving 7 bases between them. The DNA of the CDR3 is TGTGCCAGCAGCTGGGGGGCGAACACTGAAGCTTTCTTT. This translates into CASSWGANTEAFF.

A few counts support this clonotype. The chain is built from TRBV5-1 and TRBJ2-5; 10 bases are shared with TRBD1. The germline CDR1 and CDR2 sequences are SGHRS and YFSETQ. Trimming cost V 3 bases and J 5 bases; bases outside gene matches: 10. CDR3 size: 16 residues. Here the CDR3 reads CASSSPRTGGEETQYF. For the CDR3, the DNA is TGCGCCAGCAGCTCACCGCGGACAGGGGGTGAGGAGACCCAGTACTTC. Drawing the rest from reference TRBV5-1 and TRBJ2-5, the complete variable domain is KAGVTQTPRYLIKTRGQQVTLSCSPISGHRSVSWYQQTPGQGLQFLFEYFSETQRNKGNFPGRFSGRQFSNSRSEMNVSTLELGDSALYLCASSSPRTGGEETQYFGPGTRLLVL.

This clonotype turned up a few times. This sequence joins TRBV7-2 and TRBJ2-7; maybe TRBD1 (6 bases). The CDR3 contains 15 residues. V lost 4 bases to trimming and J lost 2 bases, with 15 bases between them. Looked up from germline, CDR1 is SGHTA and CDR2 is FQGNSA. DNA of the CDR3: TGTGCCAGCAGCTGGGGACAAGGGGTCGCCTACGAGCAGTACTTC. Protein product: CASSWGQGVAYEQYF.

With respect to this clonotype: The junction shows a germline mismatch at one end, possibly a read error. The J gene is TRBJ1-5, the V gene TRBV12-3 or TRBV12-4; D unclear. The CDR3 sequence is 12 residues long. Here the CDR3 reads CSSSFIRTPQHF. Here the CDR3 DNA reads TGTTCCAGCAGTTTTATCAGGACGCCCCAGCATTTT.

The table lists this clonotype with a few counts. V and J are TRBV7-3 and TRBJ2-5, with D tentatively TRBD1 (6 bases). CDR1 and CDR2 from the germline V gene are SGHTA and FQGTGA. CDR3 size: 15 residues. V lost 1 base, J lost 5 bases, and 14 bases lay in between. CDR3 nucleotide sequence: TGTGCCAGCAGCTTAAGTGGGGGCGCACGGGAGACCCAGTACTTC. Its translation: CASSLSGGARETQYF.

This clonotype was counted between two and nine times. CDR3 protein: CSVETLAGGLYNEQFF. Here the CDR3 DNA reads TGCAGCGTTGAAACGCTAGCGGGAGGACTCTACAATGAGCAGTTCTTC. The rearrangement uses TRBV29-1 and TRBJ2-1, with 11 bases aligning to TRBD2. In germline, CDR1 is SQVTM, CDR2 ANQGSEA. Germline trimming cut 2 bases from V and 3 bases from J; bases unmatched to any gene: 6. The CDR3 is 16 amino acids.

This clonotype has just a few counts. CDR3 amino acids: CASSYGTGGGSPLHF. CDR3 nucleotides: TGTGCCAGCAGTTACGGGACAGGGGGCGGCTCACCCCTCCACTTT. The V call is TRBV6-2 or TRBV6-3, the J call TRBJ1-6; TRBD1 matches 12 bases. Trimming removed 2 bases from V and 10 bases from J; junction bases left unmatched: 3. From germline, CDR1 is MNHEY and CDR2 SVGEGT. The CDR3 spans 15 residues.

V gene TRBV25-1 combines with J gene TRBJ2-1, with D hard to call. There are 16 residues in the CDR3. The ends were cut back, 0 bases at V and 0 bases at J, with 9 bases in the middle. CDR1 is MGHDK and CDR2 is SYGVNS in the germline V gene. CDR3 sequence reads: CASSEYPIFSYNEQFF. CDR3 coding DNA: TGTGCCAGCAGTGAATACCCTATCTTCTCCTACAATGAGCAGTTCTTC.

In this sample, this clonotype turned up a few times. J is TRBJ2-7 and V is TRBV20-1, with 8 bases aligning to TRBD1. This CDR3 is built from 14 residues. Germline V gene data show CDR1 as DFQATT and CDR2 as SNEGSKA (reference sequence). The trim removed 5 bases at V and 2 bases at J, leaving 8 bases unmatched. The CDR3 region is CSAPPRQGTYEQYF. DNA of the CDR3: TGCAGTGCTCCCCCGAGACAGGGGACCTACGAGCAGTACTTC.

For the CDR3, the DNA is TGTGCCAGCAGTACCTTCCCCGGACTAGGCGAGCAGTACTTC. It is translated as CASSTFPGLGEQYF. V usage is TRBV28 and J usage is TRBJ2-7; 7 bases are shared with TRBD2. The CDR3 spans 14 residues. J lost 6 bases, V lost 5 bases, and 10 bases had no gene match. The V gene's germline CDR1 is MDHEN and CDR2 SYDVKM.

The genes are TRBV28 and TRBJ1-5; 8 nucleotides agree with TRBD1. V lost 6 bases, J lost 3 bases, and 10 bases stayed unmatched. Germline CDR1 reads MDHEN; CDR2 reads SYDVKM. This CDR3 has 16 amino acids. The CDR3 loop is CASSPGRTGTNQPQHF. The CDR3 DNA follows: TGTGCCAGCAGCCCGGGGCGGACAGGGACCAATCAGCCCCAGCATTTT. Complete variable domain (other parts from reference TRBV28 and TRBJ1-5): DVKVTQSSRYLVKRTGEKVFLECVQDMDHENMFWYRQDPGLGLRLIYFSYDVKMKEKGDIPEGYSVSREKKERFSLILESASTNQTSMYLCASSPGRTGTNQPQHFGDGTRLSIL.

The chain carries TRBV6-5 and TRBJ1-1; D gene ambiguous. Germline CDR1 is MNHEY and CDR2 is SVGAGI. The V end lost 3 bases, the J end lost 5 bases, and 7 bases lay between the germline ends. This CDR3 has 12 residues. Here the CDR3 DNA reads TGTGCCAGCAGTTATGTGGAGACTGAAGCTTTCTTT. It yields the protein CASSYVETEAFF.

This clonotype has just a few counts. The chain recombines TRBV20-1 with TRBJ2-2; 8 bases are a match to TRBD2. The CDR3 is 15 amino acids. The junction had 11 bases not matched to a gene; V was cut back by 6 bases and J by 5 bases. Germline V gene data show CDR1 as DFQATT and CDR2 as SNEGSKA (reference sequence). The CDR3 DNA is TGCAGTGCAGAAGTAGCGGGGAGGAATACCGGGGAGCTGTTTTTT. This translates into CSAEVAGRNTGELFF.

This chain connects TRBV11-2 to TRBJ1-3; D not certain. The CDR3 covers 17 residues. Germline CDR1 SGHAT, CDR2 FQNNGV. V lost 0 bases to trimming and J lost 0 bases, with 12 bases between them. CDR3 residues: CASSLEHPGASGNTIYF. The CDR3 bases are TGTGCCAGCAGCTTAGAACACCCTGGAGCCTCTGGAAACACCATATATTTT.

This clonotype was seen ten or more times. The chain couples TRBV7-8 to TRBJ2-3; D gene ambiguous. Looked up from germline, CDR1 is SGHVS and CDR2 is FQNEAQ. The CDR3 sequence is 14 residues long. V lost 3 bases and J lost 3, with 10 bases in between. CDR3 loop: CASSFGGGTDTQYF. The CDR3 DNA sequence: TGTGCCAGCAGCTTCGGTGGTGGGACAGATACGCAGTATTTT.

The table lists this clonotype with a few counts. The CDR3 region is CASSLVAGAMEQYF. CDR3 nucleotides: TGCGCCAGCAGCTTGGTAGCAGGGGCTATGGAGCAGTACTTC. This sequence joins TRBV5-1 and TRBJ2-7, with TRBD1 as a possible D gene (6 bases). Germline assignment: CDR1 SGHRS and CDR2 YFSETQ. The CDR3 consists of 14 residues. V was trimmed by 0 bases and J by 7 bases, leaving 14 bases between them.

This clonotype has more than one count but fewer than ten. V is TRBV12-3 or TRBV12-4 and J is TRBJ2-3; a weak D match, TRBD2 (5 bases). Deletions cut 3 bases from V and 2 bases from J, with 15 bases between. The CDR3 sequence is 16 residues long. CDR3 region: CASSFGLDLTTDTQYF. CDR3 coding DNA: TGTGCCAGCAGTTTTGGACTCGACCTTACCACAGATACGCAGTATTTT.